The sample holds a few counts of the clone carrying this T cell receptor beta chain. Its antigen is undetermined. The PCR contained 60 Vbeta and 13 Jbeta primers. Using immunoSEQ multiplex PCR, the repertoire was profiled, and TCRdb retains in-frame clones only, with some absent. The table records roughly 190,000 clones, 60% to 85% of them present only once. The source of the sample is a study of cytomegalovirus exposure and HLA in healthy donors. Whole-study results and caveats: Altogether, 150 to 200 TCR beta chains were recorded as cytomegalovirus-associated. A link between a missense DCLRE1C variant and TCR beta V- and J-gene trimming emerged from a later analysis.

The CDR3 is made up of 17 amino acids. Germline V gene lookup returns CDR1 LGHNA and CDR2 YSLEER. The junction had 13 bases not matched to a gene; V was cut back by 0 bases and J by 11 bases. V gene TRBV4-3 combines with J gene TRBJ1-4, with 9 bases identical to TRBD1. This receptor was taken from a woman aged 40 to 55 in good health and CMV-seronegative. The sample was PBMCs. CDR3 in DNA: TGCGCCAGCAGCCAAGACGTCCGATCGGGACAGGGTGTGAAACTGTTTTTT. Protein: CASSQDVRSGQGVKLFF.